This entry concerns a single TCR beta chain. As yet, its antigen is unknown. These data originate in a study of early stage breast cancer tumors. The wider study: ER+/PR+/HER2- status applied to about 75% of the 16 invasive breast tumors.

Sequenced by immunoSEQ multiplex PCR; TCRdb stores in-frame clones only, minus some. The data hold about 70,000 clones, with more than 70% observed a single time. Study-wide results and caveats: Tumors had about 2.6-fold higher T cell density than normal breast.

The CDR3 is made up of 12 amino acids. The chain links TRBV21-1 to TRBJ2-1; the table's D call, TRBD2, was not checked against the DNA. TRBV21-1 is tagged as a pseudogene. The sequence derives from a person aged 40-50 years with breast cancer. Sequencing was carried out using blood. In DNA form, the CDR3 reads TGTGCCAGCACCCTGGAGTGGAGGGTTAAGTTCTTC. Encoded protein: CASTLEWRVKFF.